This entry features one T cell receptor beta chain sequence. Its specificity is unknown. This record comes from a study of beta chain features in type 1 diabetes. General study results and limits: Patients with Type 1 diabetes showed moderately but significantly shorter TCRB CDR3s in all four CD4+ subsets. A pattern of fewer insertions and more deletions at VDJ junctions was seen in type 1 diabetes patients. Compared to healthy donors, patients appeared to have naive, central memory and Treg TCRB repertoires that were more alike.

The V and J ends lost 5 bases and 5 bases, in that order; junction bases with no gene match: 9. CDR1 PRHDT and CDR2 FYEKMQ come from the germline V gene (reference sequence). This CDR3 contains 15 residues. The sequenced template was cDNA made from the entire isolated RNA. Data came from immunoSEQ multiplex PCR; TCRdb stores just in-frame clones and leaves some out. The sample has about 340,000 clones; about a tenth are singletons. The receptor comes from a young man with type 1 diabetes. The V call is TRBV13, the J call TRBJ1-2; 9 bases align to TRBD1. Material: central memory CD4+ T cells from blood. CDR3 region: CASSLRTGVGYGYTF. The CDR3 DNA follows: TGTGCCAGCAGCCTACGGACAGGGGTTGGGTATGGCTACACCTTC.